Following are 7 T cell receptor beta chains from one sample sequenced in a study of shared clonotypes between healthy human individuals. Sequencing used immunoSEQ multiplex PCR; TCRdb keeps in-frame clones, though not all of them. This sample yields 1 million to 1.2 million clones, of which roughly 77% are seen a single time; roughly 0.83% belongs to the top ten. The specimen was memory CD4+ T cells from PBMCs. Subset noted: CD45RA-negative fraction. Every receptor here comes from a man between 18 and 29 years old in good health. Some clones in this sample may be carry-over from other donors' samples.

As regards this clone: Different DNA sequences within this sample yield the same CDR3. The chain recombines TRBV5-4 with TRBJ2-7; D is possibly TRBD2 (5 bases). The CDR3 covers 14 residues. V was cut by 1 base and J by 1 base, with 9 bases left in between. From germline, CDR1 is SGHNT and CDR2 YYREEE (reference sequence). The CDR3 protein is CASSLSSSSYEQYF. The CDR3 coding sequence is TGTGCCAGCAGCTTGTCTAGCTCTTCCTACGAGCAGTACTTC.

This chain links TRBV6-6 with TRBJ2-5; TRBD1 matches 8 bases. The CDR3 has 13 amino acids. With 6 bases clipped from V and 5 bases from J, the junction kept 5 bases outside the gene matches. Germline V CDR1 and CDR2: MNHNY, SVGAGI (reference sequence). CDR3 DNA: TGTGCCAGCAGAGACAGGGGATTGGAGACCCAGTACTTC. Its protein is CASRDRGLETQYF.

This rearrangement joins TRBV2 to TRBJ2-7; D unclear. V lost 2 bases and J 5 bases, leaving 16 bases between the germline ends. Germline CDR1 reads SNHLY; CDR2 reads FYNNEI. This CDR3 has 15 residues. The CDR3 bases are TGTGCCAGCAGTGAAACTCGGGTGCTCGGACACGAGCAGTACTTC. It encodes CASSETRVLGHEQYF.

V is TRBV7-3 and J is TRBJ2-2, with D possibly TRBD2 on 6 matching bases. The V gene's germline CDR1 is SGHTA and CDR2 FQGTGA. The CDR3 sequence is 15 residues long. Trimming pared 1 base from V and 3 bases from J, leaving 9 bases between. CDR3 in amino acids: CASSLNRGDTGELFF. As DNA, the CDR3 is TGTGCCAGCAGCTTAAACCGCGGGGACACCGGGGAGCTGTTTTTT.

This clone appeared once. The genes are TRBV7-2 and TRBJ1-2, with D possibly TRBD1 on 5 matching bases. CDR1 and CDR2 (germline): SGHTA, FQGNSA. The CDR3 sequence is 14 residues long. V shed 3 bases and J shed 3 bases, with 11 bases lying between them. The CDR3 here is CASSFTTGDYGYTF. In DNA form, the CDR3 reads TGTGCCAGCAGCTTCACTACAGGAGACTATGGCTACACCTTC.

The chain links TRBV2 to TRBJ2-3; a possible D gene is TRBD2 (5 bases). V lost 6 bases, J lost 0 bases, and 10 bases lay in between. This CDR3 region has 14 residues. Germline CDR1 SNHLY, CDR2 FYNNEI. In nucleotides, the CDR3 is TGTGCCAGCAGCCCCACGGGGAGCACAGATACGCAGTATTTT. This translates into CASSPTGSTDTQYF. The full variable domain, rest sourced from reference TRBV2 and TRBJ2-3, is EPEVTQTPSHQVTQMGQEVILRCVPISNHLYFYWYRQILGQKVEFLVSFYNNEISEKSEIFDDQFSVERPDGSNFTLKIRSTKLEDSAMYFCASSPTGSTDTQYFGPGTRLTVL.

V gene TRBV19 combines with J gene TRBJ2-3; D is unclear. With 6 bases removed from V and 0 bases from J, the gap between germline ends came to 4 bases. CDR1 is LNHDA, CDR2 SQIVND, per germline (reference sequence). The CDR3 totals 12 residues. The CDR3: CASSGSTDTQYF. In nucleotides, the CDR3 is TGTGCCAGTAGCGGTAGCACAGATACGCAGTATTTT.